This TCR beta chain was captured in a study of blood T cells in healthy people across ages (dated by TCRdb to the mid-2010s). Describing the broader study: In model experiments, roughly one uniquely barcoded TCR beta cDNA molecule per two T cells was captured by template switching. Two additional independent replicas of 1 million unique cDNA reads from the same blood draw were analyzed for two donors (one aged 18 to 30 and one aged 80 or older). The donors were split into four age groups: young (average about 15 years), middle-aged (about 40), aged (roughly 68) and long-lived (approximately 80). The study measured age-related changes in TCR beta repertoire diversity using deep sequencing normalized with unique cDNA molecular identifiers. Overall study outcomes, separate from this receptor: Because donor CMV infection status was unknown, age-related changes in expanded clonotypes were potentially confounded. Compared with the aged group, the long-lived group had more naive CD4+ T cells, fewer expanded clones and increased TCR diversity, suggesting age selection. Observed TCR beta diversity correlated strongly with the percentage of naive T cells measured by flow cytometry. Bulk unsorted PBMC profiling prevented conclusive comparison of naive and antigen-experienced compartments. As age increased, observed TCR beta diversity per million T cells dropped in a roughly linear way, and a significant reduction was already evident by age roughly 40. Estimates of total diversity based on one million sequenced T cells were considered lower bounds and underestimates.

The method behind the library was 5' RACE. Sequencing was performed on an Illumina HiSeq 2500. The second PCR ran for about 7 to 11 cycles and used a J-beta primer mix along with a sample-barcoded 5' primer. A unique molecular identifier was introduced onto each TCR beta cDNA molecule by a template-switch 5' adaptor carrying 12 random nucleotides. Each sample yielded at least 2.5 million CDR3-containing paired-end reads. First-strand cDNA synthesis was performed from all RNA using the Mint cDNA synthesis kit, with priming by a TRBC-specific oligonucleotide. Following uracil-DNA glycosylase treatment, all cDNA underwent a first 18-cycle PCR with the universal primers M1SS and BC2_uni_R. The original pipeline was this. Each sample was normalized by randomly selecting 1 million high-quality reads, each carrying a distinct molecular identifier. Instead of being binned into consensus sequences, reads that shared molecular identifiers were thrown out. MiTCR, run with a Q25 quality threshold and the strictest error-elimination algorithm, handled CDR3 identification, clonotype clustering and error correction. Lower-bound total TCR beta diversity was estimated with a nonparametric unseen species model using Euler transformation. The public sequencing data were trimmed at Q25 with fastp and processed into clonotypes with MiXCR by TCRdb, which kept only in-frame beta chains. A single entry per CDR3 protein holds the most common genes and DNA from its merged rows. TCRdb's processing, not the authors' own work, is the source of the V and J calls. Present in this sample are fewer than 650,000 distinct CDR3 sequences, 25% to 35% of which were seen just once. 3% to 4% of the sample lies in the top ten.

Systemically healthy Caucasian individuals from Russia, around 38 in total and aged 6 to 90 years, were included as donors. Approximately 10 milliliters of peripheral blood were collected from each donor into EDTA-treated Vacutainer tubes. Ficoll-Paque density-gradient centrifugation was used to isolate PBMCs, with at least 6 million obtained per sample. Trizol reagent was used to extract total RNA from the PBMCs, yielding at least 5 micrograms per sample. The percentages of naive CD45RAhigh/CD27high T cells were determined by flow cytometry on a PBMC aliquot from every donor. A remark on this clonotype: This receptor's antigen is unknown. The record has no base qualities; no much larger clone is one base away.

Here V drops 1 base and J drops 8 bases, and the junction holds 7 bases not matched to any gene. The CDR3 contains 15 residues, cysteine and phenylalanine counted. Left in the record is the CDR3 DNA by itself, 45 bases read in frame from the first base. CDR1 and CDR2 are read off the germline V gene (reference sequence) as SEHNR and FQNEAQ. The sample was also reused in another study, on T cells of mothers and their children. The second source states: Nine systemically healthy Caucasian individuals, comprising three mothers and their six children, were included as donors. cDNA synthesis used all of the extracted RNA, with 1.5 ug of RNA in each 15 ul reaction. In the second PCR, sample barcodes and 2-4 random nucleotides were introduced via the M1S primer. Each mother yielded over 8.5 million TCR beta CDR3 reads and each child 3 million to 3.5 million reads. TCR recombination output is similarly shaped by thymic selection in related and unrelated pairs, with a minor effect exerted by inherited differences. Normalized repertoire overlap in related mother-child pairs was always slightly higher than in unrelated mother-child pairs, but the difference was never significant. No persistent microchimeric T cell clones were found, with a detection sensitivity of 75 to 100 clones per million clonotypes. The study used deep NGS to compare TCR beta repertoires of mothers and children, seeking features distinguishing related mother-child pairs from unrelated individuals. The mean age was roughly 36 +/- 4 years for the mothers and approximately 11 +/- 4 years for the children. Libraries were sequenced on Illumina HiSeq 2000 with 100+100 nt paired-end reads after adapter ligation with NEBNext reagents. To prevent cross-contamination, the mother and child libraries were prepared a month apart and were sequenced in separate runs. For each donor, somewhere between roughly 450,000 and 2,200,000 distinct TCR beta clonotypes were identified. Naive TCR beta clonotypes were estimated from low-frequency clonotypes matched to each donor's FACS-determined naive share, without sorting.

The chain joins TRBV7-9 to TRBJ2-1; 8 junctional bases match TRBD2. Sequencing input: blood. This TCR came from a boy aged 2 to 9 in good health. The DNA reads TGTGCCAGCAGCTTAGTGTCTACTAGCGGCCATGAGCAGTTCTTC. It translates to CASSLVSTSGHEQFF.